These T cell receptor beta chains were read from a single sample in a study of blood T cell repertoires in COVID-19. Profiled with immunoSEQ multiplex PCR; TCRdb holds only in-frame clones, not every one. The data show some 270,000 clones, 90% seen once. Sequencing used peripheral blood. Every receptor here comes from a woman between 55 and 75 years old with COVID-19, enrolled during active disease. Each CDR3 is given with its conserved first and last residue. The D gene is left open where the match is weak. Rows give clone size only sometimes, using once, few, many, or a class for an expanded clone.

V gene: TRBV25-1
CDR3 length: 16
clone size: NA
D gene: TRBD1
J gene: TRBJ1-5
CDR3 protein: CASSPAAGQGYQPQHF
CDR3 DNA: TGTGCCAGCAGTCCAGCGGCGGGACAGGGTTATCAGCCCCAGCATTTT

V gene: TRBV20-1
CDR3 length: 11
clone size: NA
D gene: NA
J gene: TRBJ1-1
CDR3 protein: CSGGGATEAFF
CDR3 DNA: TGCAGTGGGGGAGGGGCCACTGAAGCTTTCTTT

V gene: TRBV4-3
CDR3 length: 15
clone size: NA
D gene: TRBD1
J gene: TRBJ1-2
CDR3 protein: CASSQDTGGSYGYTF
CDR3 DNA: TGCGCCAGCAGCCAAGACACAGGGGGCAGCTATGGCTACACCTTC

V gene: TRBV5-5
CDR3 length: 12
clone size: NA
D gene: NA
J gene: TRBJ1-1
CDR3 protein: CASSQMNTEAFF
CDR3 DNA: TGTGCCAGCAGCCAAATGAACACTGAAGCTTTCTTT

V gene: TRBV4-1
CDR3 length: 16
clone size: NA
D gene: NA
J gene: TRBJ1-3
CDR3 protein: CASSQVSQGLGNTIYF
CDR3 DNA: TGCGCCAGCAGCCAAGTAAGCCAGGGGCTTGGAAACACCATATATTTT

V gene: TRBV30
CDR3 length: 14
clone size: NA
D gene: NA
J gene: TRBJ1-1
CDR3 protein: CAWRGISVSTEAFF
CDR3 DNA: TGTGCCTGGAGGGGCATTTCGGTGAGCACTGAAGCTTTCTTT

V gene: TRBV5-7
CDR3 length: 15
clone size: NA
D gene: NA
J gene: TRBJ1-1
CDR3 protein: CASSLERGQNTEAFF
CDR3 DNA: TGTGCCAGCAGCTTGGAAAGAGGACAGAACACTGAAGCTTTCTTT

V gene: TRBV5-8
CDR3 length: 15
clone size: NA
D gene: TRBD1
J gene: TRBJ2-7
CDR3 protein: CASSWRTGGNYEQYF
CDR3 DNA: TGTGCCAGCAGCTGGAGGACAGGGGGCAATTACGAGCAGTACTTC

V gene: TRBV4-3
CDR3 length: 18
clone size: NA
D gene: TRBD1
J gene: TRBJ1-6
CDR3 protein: CASSQDVPRGKTNSPLHF
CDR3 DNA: TGCGCCAGCAGCCAAGATGTCCCCAGGGGGAAGACGAATTCACCCCTCCACTTT

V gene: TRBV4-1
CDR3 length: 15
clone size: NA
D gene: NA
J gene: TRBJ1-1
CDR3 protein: CASSQGAGPNREAFF
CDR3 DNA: TGCGCCAGCAGCCAAGGGGCAGGGCCCAACAGAGAGGCTTTCTTT

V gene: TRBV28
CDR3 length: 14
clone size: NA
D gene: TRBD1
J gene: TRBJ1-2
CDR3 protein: CASRRTGDLYGYTF
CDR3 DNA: TGTGCCAGCAGACGGACAGGTGATTTATATGGCTACACCTTC

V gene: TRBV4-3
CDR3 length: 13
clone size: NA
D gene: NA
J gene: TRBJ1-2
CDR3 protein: CASSLQGDYGYTF
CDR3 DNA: TGCGCCAGCAGCCTACAGGGTGACTATGGCTACACCTTC

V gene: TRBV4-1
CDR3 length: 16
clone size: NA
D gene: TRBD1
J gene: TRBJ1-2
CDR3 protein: CASSLARDSRRKGYTF
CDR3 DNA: TGCGCCAGCAGCCTCGCCCGGGACAGCCGGCGCAAGGGCTACACCTTC

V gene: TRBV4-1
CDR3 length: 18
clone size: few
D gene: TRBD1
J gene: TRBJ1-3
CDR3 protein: CASSQALLQGVGGNTIYF
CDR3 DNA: TGCGCCAGCAGCCAAGCCCTACTACAGGGGGTCGGTGGAAACACCATATATTTT

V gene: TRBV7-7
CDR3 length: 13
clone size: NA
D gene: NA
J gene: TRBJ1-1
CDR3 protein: CASSLDVRTEAFF
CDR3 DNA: TGTGCCAGCAGCCTCGATGTACGGACTGAAGCTTTCTTT

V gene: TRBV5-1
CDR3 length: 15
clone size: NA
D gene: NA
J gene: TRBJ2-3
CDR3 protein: CASSLGQKNTDTQYF
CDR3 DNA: TGCGCCAGCAGCTTAGGACAGAAAAACACAGATACGCAGTATTTT

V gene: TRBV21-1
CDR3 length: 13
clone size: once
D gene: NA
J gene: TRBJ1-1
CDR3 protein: CASLLDRSTEAFF
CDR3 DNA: TGTGCCAGCCTCCTGGACAGGAGCACTGAAGCTTTCTTT

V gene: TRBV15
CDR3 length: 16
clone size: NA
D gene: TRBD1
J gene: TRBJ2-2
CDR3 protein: CATSDPTGGGTGELFF
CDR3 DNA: TGTGCCACCAGCGACCCTACAGGGGGCGGCACCGGGGAGCTGTTTTTT

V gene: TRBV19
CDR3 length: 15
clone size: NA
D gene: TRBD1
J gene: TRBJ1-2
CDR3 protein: CASTGTATTNYGYTF
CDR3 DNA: TGTGCCAGTACCGGGACAGCGACTACTAACTATGGCTACACCTTC

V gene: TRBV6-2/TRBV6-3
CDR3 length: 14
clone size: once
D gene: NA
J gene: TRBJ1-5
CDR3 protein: CASSWGRSNQPQHF
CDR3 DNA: TGTGCCAGCAGTTGGGGCAGAAGCAATCAGCCCCAGCATTTT

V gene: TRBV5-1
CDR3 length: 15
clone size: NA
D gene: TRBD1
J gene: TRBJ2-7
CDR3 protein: CASSQRTGRTYEQYF
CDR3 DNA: TGCGCCAGCAGCCAGAGGACAGGTCGTACCTACGAGCAGTACTTC

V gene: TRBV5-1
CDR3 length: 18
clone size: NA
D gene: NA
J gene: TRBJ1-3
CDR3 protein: CASSLPDRQFVSGNTIYF
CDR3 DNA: TGCGCCAGCAGCCTGCCTGACCGACAGTTTGTGTCTGGAAACACCATATATTTT

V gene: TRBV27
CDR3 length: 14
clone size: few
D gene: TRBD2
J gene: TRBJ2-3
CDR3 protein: CASSKRGYTDTQYF
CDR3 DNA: TGTGCCAGCAGTAAGCGGGGTTACACAGATACGCAGTATTTT

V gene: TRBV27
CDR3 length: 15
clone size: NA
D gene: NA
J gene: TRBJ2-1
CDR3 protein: CASSLSAPAYNEQFF
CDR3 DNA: TGTGCCAGCAGTTTATCAGCGCCTGCCTACAATGAGCAGTTCTTC

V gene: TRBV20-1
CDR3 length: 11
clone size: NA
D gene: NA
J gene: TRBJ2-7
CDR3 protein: CSALLVHEQYF
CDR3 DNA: TGCAGTGCGTTACTAGTTCACGAGCAGTACTTC

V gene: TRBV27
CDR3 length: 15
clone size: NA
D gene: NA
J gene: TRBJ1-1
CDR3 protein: CASSLVGGRWTEAFF
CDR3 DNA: TGTGCCAGCAGTTTAGTGGGGGGTAGGTGGACTGAAGCTTTCTTT

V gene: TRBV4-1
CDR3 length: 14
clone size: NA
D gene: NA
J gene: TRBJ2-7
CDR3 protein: CASSQDLQGYEQYF
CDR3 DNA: TGCGCCAGCAGCCAAGATCTACAGGGATACGAGCAGTACTTC

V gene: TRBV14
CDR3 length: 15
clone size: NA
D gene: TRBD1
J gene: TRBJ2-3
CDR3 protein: CASSHGPGQGDTQYF
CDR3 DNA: TGTGCCAGCAGCCACGGACCCGGACAGGGGGATACGCAGTATTTT

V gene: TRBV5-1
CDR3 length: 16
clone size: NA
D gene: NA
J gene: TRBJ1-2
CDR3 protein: CASSLGRLSEASGYTF
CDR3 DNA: TGCGCCAGCAGCTTGGGTCGATTGTCCGAGGCCTCGGGCTACACCTTC

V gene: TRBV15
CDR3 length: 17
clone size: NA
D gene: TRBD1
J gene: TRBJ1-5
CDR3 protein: CATSSSDRGRWDQPQHF
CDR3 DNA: TGTGCCACCAGCAGTTCCGACAGGGGGCGCTGGGATCAGCCCCAGCATTTT

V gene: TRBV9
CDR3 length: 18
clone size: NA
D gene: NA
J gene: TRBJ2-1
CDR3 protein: CASSVATMAGVTYNEQFF
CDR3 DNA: TGTGCCAGCAGCGTAGCTACAATGGCAGGGGTAACCTACAATGAGCAGTTCTTC

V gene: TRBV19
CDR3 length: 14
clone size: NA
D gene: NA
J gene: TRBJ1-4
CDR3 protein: CASINTAFGEKLFF
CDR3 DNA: TGTGCCAGTATTAACACAGCCTTTGGTGAAAAACTGTTTTTT

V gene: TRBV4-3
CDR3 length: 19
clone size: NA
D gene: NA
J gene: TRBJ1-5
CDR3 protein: CASSQQLETGLSPNQPQHF
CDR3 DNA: TGCGCCAGCAGCCAACAACTTGAGACAGGTCTTTCACCCAATCAGCCCCAGCATTTT

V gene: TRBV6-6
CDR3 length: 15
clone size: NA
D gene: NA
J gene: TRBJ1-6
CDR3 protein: CASSFAGGDNSPLHF
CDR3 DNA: TGTGCCAGCAGTTTCGCCGGAGGTGATAATTCACCCCTCCACTTT

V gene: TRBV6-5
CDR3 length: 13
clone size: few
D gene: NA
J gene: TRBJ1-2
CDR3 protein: CASREDRRSGYTF
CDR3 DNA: TGTGCCAGCAGGGAGGACAGAAGGAGTGGCTACACCTTC

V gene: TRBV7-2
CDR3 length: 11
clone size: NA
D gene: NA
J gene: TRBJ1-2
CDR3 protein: CASSSALGQTF
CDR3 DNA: TGTGCCAGCAGCTCAGCCCTAGGACAAACCTTC

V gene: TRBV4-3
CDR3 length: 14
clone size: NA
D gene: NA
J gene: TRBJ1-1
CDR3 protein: CASSRGRDNTEAFF
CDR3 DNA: TGCGCCAGCAGCCGGGGGCGCGACAACACTGAAGCTTTCTTT

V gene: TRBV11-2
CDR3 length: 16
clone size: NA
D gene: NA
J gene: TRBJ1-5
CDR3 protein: CASSLDGRGRYQPQHF
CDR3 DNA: TGTGCCAGCAGCTTAGATGGTCGGGGAAGGTATCAGCCCCAGCATTTT

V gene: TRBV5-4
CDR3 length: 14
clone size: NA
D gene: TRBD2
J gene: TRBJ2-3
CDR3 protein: CASSSGTNTDTQYF
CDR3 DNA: TGTGCCAGCAGCTCCGGGACTAATACAGATACGCAGTATTTT

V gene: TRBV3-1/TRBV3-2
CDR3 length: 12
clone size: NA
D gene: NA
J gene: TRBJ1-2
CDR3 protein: CASSQGAGGYTF
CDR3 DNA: TGTGCCAGCAGCCAAGGGGCGGGCGGCTACACCTTC

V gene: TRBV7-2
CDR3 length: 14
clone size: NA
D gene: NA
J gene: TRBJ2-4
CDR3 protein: CASSLGPERDIQYF
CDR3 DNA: TGTGCCAGCAGCTTAGGCCCCGAGAGGGACATTCAGTACTTC

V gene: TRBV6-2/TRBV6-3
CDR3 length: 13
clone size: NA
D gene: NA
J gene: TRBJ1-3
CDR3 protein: CASSFGGGNTIYF
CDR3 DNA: TGTGCCAGCAGTTTCGGTGGTGGAAACACCATATATTTT

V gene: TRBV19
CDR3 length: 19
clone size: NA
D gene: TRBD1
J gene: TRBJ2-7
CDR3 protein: CASSVEGSGQGLSRYEQYF
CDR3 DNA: TGTGCCAGTAGTGTCGAAGGTTCGGGACAGGGTTTATCTCGGTACGAGCAGTACTTC

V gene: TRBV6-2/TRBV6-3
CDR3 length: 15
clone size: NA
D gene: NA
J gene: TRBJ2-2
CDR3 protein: CASSYFDSGTGELFF
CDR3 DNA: TGTGCCAGCAGTTACTTCGACTCAGGGACCGGGGAGCTGTTTTTT

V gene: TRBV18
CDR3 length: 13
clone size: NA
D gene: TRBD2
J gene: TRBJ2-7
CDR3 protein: CASSPGLADEQYF
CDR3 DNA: TGTGCCAGCTCACCAGGACTAGCTGATGAGCAGTACTTC

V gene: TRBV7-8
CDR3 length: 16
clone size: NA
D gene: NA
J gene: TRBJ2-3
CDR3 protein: CASSLALAFNTDTQYF
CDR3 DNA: TGTGCCAGCAGCCTAGCCCTAGCGTTTAACACAGATACGCAGTATTTT

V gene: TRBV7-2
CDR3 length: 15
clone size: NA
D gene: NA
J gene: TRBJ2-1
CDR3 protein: CASTLAWAGYNEQFF
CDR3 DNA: TGTGCCAGCACTCTTGCCTGGGCGGGGTACAATGAGCAGTTCTTC

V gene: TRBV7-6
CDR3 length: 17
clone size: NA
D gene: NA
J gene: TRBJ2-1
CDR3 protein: CASSLISADSSYNEQFF
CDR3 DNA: TGTGCCAGCAGCTTAATTTCGGCCGACAGCTCCTACAATGAGCAGTTCTTC

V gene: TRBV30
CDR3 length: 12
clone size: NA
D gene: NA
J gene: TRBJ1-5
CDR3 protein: CAWSVNREPQHF
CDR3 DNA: TGTGCCTGGAGTGTAAACAGGGAGCCCCAGCATTTT